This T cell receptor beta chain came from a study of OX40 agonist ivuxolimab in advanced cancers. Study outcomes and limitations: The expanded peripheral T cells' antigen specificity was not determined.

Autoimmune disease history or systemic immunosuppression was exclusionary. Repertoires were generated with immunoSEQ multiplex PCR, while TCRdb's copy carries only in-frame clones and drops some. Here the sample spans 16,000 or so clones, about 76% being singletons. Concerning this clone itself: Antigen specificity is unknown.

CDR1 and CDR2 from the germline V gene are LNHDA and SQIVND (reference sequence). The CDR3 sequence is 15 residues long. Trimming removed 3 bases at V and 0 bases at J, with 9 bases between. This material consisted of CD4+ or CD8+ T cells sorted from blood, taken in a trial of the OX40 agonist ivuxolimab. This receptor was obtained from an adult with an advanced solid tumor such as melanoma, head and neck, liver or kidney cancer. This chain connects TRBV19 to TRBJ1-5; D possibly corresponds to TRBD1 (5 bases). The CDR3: CASSIPGVSNQPQHF. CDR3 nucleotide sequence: TGTGCCAGTAGTATTCCGGGGGTTAGCAATCAGCCCCAGCATTTT.